A selection of T cell receptor beta chains follows, all from one sample in a study of cytomegalovirus exposure and HLA in healthy donors. Clones were sequenced by immunoSEQ multiplex PCR, and TCRdb holds only the in-frame ones, with some missing. The data show under 200,000 clones, roughly 90% seen once. Sequencing was carried out using PBMCs. The receptors stem from a young woman in good health and CMV-seropositive. CDR3s include the opening cysteine and the closing phenylalanine or tryptophan. Each record gives: D gene, clone size, V gene, J gene, CDR3 DNA, CDR3 protein. The D gene is left open where the match is weak. The size entry is marked missing in some rows and otherwise reads once, few, many or a size class.

TRBD1,.,TRBV5-8,TRBJ2-5,TGTGCCAGCAGCCCAGGGACAGGGACAGGGGAGACCCAGTACTTC,CASSPGTGTGETQYF
.,.,TRBV19,TRBJ1-1,TGTGCCAGTAGGCTAACGGGCGGGGGAACGTACACTGAAGCTTTCTTT,CASRLTGGGTYTEAFF
TRBD1,.,TRBV5-5,TRBJ2-1,TGTGCCAGCAGCTTACTTCCGGGACAGGGATCTATCGGACGTGAGCAGTTCTTC,CASSLLPGQGSIGREQFF
TRBD1,.,TRBV5-1,TRBJ2-5,TGCGCCAGCACCTCCCGAGGCGACAGGGACCAAGAGACCCAGTACTTC,CASTSRGDRDQETQYF
.,.,TRBV5-8,TRBJ1-1,TGTGCCAGCAGCTTCGGGACTCACACTGAAGCTTTCTTT,CASSFGTHTEAFF
.,once,TRBV13,TRBJ1-1,TGTGCCAGCAGCTTAGAGCGCAGTTGGACTGAAGCTTTCTTT,CASSLERSWTEAFF
TRBD1,.,TRBV11-2,TRBJ1-4,TGTGCCAGCAGCCGTTTGGGGACAGGGGAAAAACTGTTTTTT,CASSRLGTGEKLFF
.,.,TRBV28,TRBJ1-2,TGTGCCAGTAACCCGGGGGGGGGCACGTACTATGGCTACACCTTC,CASNPGGGTYYGYTF
.,.,TRBV6-1,TRBJ2-7,TGTGCCAGCAGTGAAGCTAATTCTAGCGAGCAGTACTTC,CASSEANSSEQYF
.,.,TRBV4-3,TRBJ1-4,TGCGCCAGCAGCCGGTCAGTTGCAACTAATGAAAAACTGTTTTTT,CASSRSVATNEKLFF
TRBD1,.,TRBV28,TRBJ2-5,TGTGCCAGCAGTCACGGGACAGGGGGCCGGGAGACCCAGTACTTC,CASSHGTGGRETQYF
.,.,TRBV28,TRBJ2-7,TGTGCCAGCAGTTTAGAGGTAGAGCAGTACTTC,CASSLEVEQYF
TRBD2,.,TRBV9,TRBJ2-1,TGTGCCAGCAGCGTGGGCGGGACTAGCGGCCACAATGAGCAGTTCTTC,CASSVGGTSGHNEQFF
TRBD1,.,TRBV11-2,TRBJ2-6,TGTGCCAGCAGCTCGGGGACAGGCCGCAGGGCCAACGTCCTGACTTTC,CASSSGTGRRANVLTF
TRBD2,.,TRBV6-5,TRBJ2-7,TGTGCCAGCAGTCCTAGCGGGAGTACCCCCTACGAGCAGTACTTC,CASSPSGSTPYEQYF
.,.,TRBV4-3,TRBJ2-5,TGCGCCAGCAGCCAAGCGTTGGGGGGCCAAGAGACCCAGTACTTC,CASSQALGGQETQYF
.,.,TRBV19,TRBJ2-2,TGTGCCAGTAGTCCCGGTCAGGGATCCCTGAACACCGGGGAGCTGTTTTTT,CASSPGQGSLNTGELFF
.,few,TRBV7-8,TRBJ2-7,TGTGCCAGCAGCGTCGCCTACGAGCAGTACTTC,CASSVAYEQYF
TRBD1,.,TRBV5-8,TRBJ1-2,TGTGCCAGCAGCTTCGGGACAGGGCCGAGGAATAACTATGGCTACACCTTC,CASSFGTGPRNNYGYTF
.,.,TRBV30,TRBJ2-3,TGTGCCTGGCAGCTCGACGGGGCGCAGTATTTT,CAWQLDGAQYF
.,.,TRBV7-2,TRBJ2-7,TGTGCCAGCAGCTTAGTACCCCCGGGAAGGGGGTCCTACGAGCAGTACTTC,CASSLVPPGRGSYEQYF
TRBD2,.,TRBV5-6,TRBJ2-2,TGTGCCAGCAGCTGGGGGGGAGTGAACACCGGGGAGCTGTTTTTT,CASSWGGVNTGELFF
TRBD2,.,TRBV5-6,TRBJ2-2,TGTGCCAGCAGCTTGCGGGGACGGGAGGGCGCCGGGGAGCTGTTTTTT,CASSLRGREGAGELFF
.,.,TRBV11-3,TRBJ1-1,TGTGCCAGCAGCCTCCGGGACACTGAAGCTTTCTTT,CASSLRDTEAFF
.,once,TRBV4-3,TRBJ1-1,TGCGCCAGCAATAACAGGGAGGGGACTGAAGCTTTCTTT,CASNNREGTEAFF
TRBD2,.,TRBV27,TRBJ2-5,TGTGCCAGCAGTACCTCTTTAGCGGGAGGTATACAAGAGACCCAGTACTTC,CASSTSLAGGIQETQYF
.,.,TRBV10-3,TRBJ2-7,TGTGCCATCAGTGAATCCTCAAGGGGTCGAGAGCAGTACTTC,CAISESSRGREQYF
TRBD1,.,TRBV15,TRBJ2-3,TGTGCCACCACCCTAACCGGGACAGGGGAGGATACGCAGTATTTT,CATTLTGTGEDTQYF
.,.,TRBV4-1,TRBJ1-2,TGCGCCAGCAGCCAACTCAAGGGGTTTCATGGCTACACCTTC,CASSQLKGFHGYTF
.,.,TRBV6-5,TRBJ2-5,TGTGCCAGCTACAGAGTTCGAGGGGAGACCCAGTACTTC,CASYRVRGETQYF
.,.,TRBV9,TRBJ1-4,TGTGCCAGCTCTCCCGAGTTGGCTCACGCGGGAAAACTGTTTTTT,CASSPELAHAGKLFF
.,.,TRBV18,TRBJ2-7,TGTGCCAGCTCACCACCGACTGTCTACGAGCAGTACTTC,CASSPPTVYEQYF
.,.,TRBV28,TRBJ1-2,TGTGCCAGCAGTTCCCCTGGGGACAACTGGTCGAATGGCTACACCTTC,CASSSPGDNWSNGYTF
.,.,TRBV9,TRBJ2-1,TGTGCCAGCAGCTACCTCGGGGATAGCTCCTACAATGAGCAGTTCTTC,CASSYLGDSSYNEQFF
TRBD2,.,TRBV7-6,TRBJ2-2,TGTGCCAGCAGTCCGGGACTAGCGGGGCGCAGCGGGGAGCTGTTTTTT,CASSPGLAGRSGELFF
TRBD2,.,TRBV10-3,TRBJ2-1,TGTGCCACGACACCCGGGACTAGCGGGCGTCATGAGCAGTTCTTC,CATTPGTSGRHEQFF
.,few,TRBV19,TRBJ2-7,TGTGCCAGTAGTAGGGGACTCGAGCAGTACTTC,CASSRGLEQYF
TRBD2,.,TRBV9,TRBJ2-1,TGTGCCAGCAGCGCCGGGACTAGCGGTAACAATGAGCAGTTCTTC,CASSAGTSGNNEQFF
.,.,TRBV10-2,TRBJ2-1,TGCGCCAGTAGGGACAACTACAATGAGCAGTTCTTC,CASRDNYNEQFF
.,.,TRBV7-2,TRBJ2-7,TGTGCCAGCAGCCCGACTCTAGGCTACGAGCAGTACTTC,CASSPTLGYEQYF
TRBD1,.,TRBV5-1,TRBJ2-1,TGCGCCAGCAGCTTGGCAGGGACAGGGACCAATGAGCAGTTCTTC,CASSLAGTGTNEQFF
TRBD1,.,TRBV5-1,TRBJ2-5,TGCGCCAGCAGCAGAGGACAGGGCGTTCAAGAGACCCAGTACTTC,CASSRGQGVQETQYF
.,.,TRBV5-1,TRBJ1-5,TGCGCCAGCAGCCTGACGGGTTATAGCAATCAGCCCCAGCATTTT,CASSLTGYSNQPQHF
TRBD1,.,TRBV10-2,TRBJ1-4,TGCGCCAGCAGTGACACAGGGGCGACATGGACTAATGAAAAACTGTTTTTT,CASSDTGATWTNEKLFF
.,once,TRBV6-5,TRBJ1-1,TGTGCCAGCAGGACCAGGGTGACGGCTTTCTTT,CASRTRVTAFF
.,.,TRBV25-1,TRBJ2-7,TGTGCCAGCAGTGAATACGGGTTGTCCTACGAGCAGTACTTC,CASSEYGLSYEQYF